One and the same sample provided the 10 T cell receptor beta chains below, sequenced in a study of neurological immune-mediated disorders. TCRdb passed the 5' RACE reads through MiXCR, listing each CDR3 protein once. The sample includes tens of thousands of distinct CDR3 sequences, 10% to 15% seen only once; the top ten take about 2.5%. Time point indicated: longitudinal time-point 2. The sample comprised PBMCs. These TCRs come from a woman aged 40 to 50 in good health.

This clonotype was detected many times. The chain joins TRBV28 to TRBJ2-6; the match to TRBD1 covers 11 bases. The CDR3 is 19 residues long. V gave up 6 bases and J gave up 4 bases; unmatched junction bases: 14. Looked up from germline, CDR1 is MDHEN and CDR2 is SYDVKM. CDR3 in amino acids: CASSFFDGQGASGANVLTF. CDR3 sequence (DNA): TGTGCCAGCAGCTTTTTCGACGGACAGGGGGCGAGCGGGGCCAACGTCCTGACTTTC.

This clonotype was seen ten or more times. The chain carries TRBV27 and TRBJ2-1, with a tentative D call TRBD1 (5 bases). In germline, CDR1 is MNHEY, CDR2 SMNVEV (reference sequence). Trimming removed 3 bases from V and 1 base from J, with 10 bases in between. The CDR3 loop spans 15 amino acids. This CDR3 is CASSFLGASYNEQFF. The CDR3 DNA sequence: TGTGCCAGCAGTTTCCTAGGGGCTTCCTACAATGAGCAGTTCTTC.

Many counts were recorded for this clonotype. CDR3 sequence reads: CASSLQGTSEQYF. The CDR3 DNA sequence: TGTGCCAGCAGTTTACAGGGAACTTCCGAGCAGTACTTC. The J gene is TRBJ2-7, the V gene TRBV12-3 or TRBV12-4, with D possibly TRBD1 on 5 matching bases. The CDR3 spans 13 residues. Between the trimmed V and J ends, which lost 2 bases and 6 bases, there was a span of 11 bases.

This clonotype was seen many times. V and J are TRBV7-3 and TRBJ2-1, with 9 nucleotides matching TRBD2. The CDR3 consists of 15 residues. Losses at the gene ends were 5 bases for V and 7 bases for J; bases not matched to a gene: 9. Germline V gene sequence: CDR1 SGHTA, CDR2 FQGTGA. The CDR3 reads CASSLQLAGGNEQFF. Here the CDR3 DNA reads TGTGCCAGCAGCCTGCAACTAGCGGGTGGGAATGAGCAGTTCTTC.

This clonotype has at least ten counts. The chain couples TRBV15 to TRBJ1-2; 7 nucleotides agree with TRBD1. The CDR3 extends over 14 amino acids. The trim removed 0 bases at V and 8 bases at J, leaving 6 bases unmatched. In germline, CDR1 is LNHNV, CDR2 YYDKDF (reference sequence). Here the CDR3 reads CATSRDQAGGGYTF. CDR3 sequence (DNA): TGTGCCACCAGCAGAGATCAAGCAGGGGGGGGCTACACCTTC.

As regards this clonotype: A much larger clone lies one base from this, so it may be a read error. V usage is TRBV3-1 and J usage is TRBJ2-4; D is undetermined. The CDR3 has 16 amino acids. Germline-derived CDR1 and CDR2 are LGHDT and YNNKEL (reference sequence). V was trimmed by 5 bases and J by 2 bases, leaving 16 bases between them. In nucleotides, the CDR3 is TGTGCCAGCAGCTCATATCACCAGCTAACCAAAAACATTCAGTACTTC. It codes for CASSSYHQLTKNIQYF.

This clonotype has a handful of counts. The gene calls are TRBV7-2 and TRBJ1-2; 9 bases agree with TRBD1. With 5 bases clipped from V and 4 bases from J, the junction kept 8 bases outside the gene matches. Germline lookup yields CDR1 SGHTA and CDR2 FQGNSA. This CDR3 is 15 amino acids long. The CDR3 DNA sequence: TGTGCCAGCAGCGGTGGGACAGGGTACCGCTATGGCTACACCTTC. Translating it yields CASSGGTGYRYGYTF.

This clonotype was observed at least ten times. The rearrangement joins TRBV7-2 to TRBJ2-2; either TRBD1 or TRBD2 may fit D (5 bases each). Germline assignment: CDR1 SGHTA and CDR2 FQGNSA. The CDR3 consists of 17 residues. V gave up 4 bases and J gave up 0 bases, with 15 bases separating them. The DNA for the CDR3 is TGTGCCAGCAGCTCCCCGTGGGACGGCGCGAACACCGGGGAGCTGTTTTTT. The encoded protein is CASSSPWDGANTGELFF.

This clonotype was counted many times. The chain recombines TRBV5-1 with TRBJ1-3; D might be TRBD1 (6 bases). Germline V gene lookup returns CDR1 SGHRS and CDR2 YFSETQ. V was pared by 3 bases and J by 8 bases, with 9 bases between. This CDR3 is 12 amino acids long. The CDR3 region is CASSSGQYTIYF. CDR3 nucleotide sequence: TGCGCCAGCAGCTCCGGACAGTACACCATATATTTT.

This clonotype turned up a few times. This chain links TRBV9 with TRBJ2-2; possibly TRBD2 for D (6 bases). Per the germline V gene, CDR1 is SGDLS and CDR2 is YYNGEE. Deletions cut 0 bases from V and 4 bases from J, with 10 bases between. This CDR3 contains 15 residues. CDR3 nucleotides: TGTGCCAGCAGCGTAGACGGGGGTCGCACCGGGGAGCTGTTTTTT. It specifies CASSVDGGRTGELFF.